This TCR beta chain was captured by sequencing in a study of vaccination effects on CD4 cells after COVID-19. Study as a whole: Before sequencing took place, the ViraFEST assay used viral peptide pools to expand antigen-specific CD4+ T cells. In culture with approximately 9.5 IU/ml IL-2 and roughly 9.7 ug/ml peptides, PBMC were grown at a few million per well.

Findings of the study overall: In the late period after vaccination, infection- and vaccine-induced clones contracted markedly.

With more than nine days of culture completed, CD4+ T cells were isolated. Each participant received a vaccine that was either BNT162b2 or mRNA-1273, given as two doses. People in the vaccine group had not been infected with SARS-CoV-2 before, and their nucleocapsid antibodies were negative. A remark on this clone: The antigen remains undetermined.

V lost 5 bases and J 3 bases, leaving 17 bases between the germline ends. The CDR3 contains 15 residues. In germline, CDR1 is KGHSH, CDR2 LQKENI. Profiled with immunoSEQ multiplex PCR; TCRdb holds only in-frame clones, not every one. Of 50,000 to 80,000 clones detected, under 80% appear once; the ten largest clones hold 2.4%. The sequence came from a human donor who received a COVID-19 vaccine. The sequencing used CD4+ T cells from PBMCs cultured without peptide, collected after COVID-19 vaccination. The chain couples TRBV18 to TRBJ2-7; D possibly uses TRBD1 or TRBD2 (6 bases each). The CDR3 DNA reads TGTGCCAGCTCAAAAGAACAGGGAGGCGGCTACGAGCAGTACGTC. It yields the protein CASSKEQGGGYEQYV.